The clone carrying this TCR beta chain was seen a single time. Its antigen is as yet unknown. This is likely a read error, given that the CDR3 carries no conserved phenylalanine or tryptophan at its end. The DNA is left out, because the CDR3 cannot be placed on it with certainty; the CDR3 is given as TCRdb lists it. The data were obtained in a study of tumor and adjacent non-tumor tissue in lung cancer. Study-level background: There were some 11 adenocarcinoma, a couple of squamous cell carcinoma and 1 small cell lung cancer cases.

No cell sorting was done before RNA was extracted from the tissue. Donors were chemotherapy-naive, newly diagnosed lung cancer surgical patients in China, August–late 2014. A modified ARM-PCR protocol with three rounds of nested PCR amplified TCRbeta. TCRdb reanalysed the multiplex PCR reads using MiXCR and keeps one entry per CDR3 protein. The sample holds around 210,000 distinct CDR3 sequences, 71% seen once. Study outcomes and limitations: Compared with tumor, normal lung showed significantly lower TCR diversity. Tumor repertoires had a smaller top 100 clone share than normal lung.

The receptor comes from a man aged 55-75 years with non-small cell lung cancer. Material: lung tumor tissue.

CDR3 residues: CASSSTMGGPKETPYL. This chain connects TRBV11-2 to TRBJ2-5; whether TRBD1, the table's D call, matches the DNA was not checked. The CDR3 numbers 16 amino acids, ends counted. Germline V gene sequence: CDR1 SGHAT, CDR2 FQNNGV.